The 26 T cell receptor beta chains listed next were all sequenced from one sample in a study of blood T cell repertoires in COVID-19. Sequencing used immunoSEQ multiplex PCR; TCRdb keeps in-frame clones, though not all of them. Counted here are some 270,000 clones, 65% to 90% occurring once; the ten biggest clones make up approximately 9%. The sample taken for sequencing was PBMCs or T cells enriched from blood (not recorded which). The origin of the receptors is a woman in her 50s with acute COVID-19.

V gene TRBV5-1 combines with J gene TRBJ2-4; the match to TRBD1 covers 10 bases. CDR1 is SGHRS, CDR2 YFSETQ, per germline. CDR3 length: 16 residues. Losses at the gene ends were 4 bases for V and 0 bases for J; bases not matched to a gene: 4. Here the CDR3 reads CASSGGTGVAKNIQYF. The CDR3 DNA follows: TGCGCCAGCAGCGGCGGGACAGGGGTAGCCAAAAACATTCAGTACTTC.

This chain connects TRBV2 to TRBJ1-2; 9 bases fit TRBD1. The V gene's germline CDR1 is SNHLY and CDR2 FYNNEI. After removal of 1 base from V and 7 bases from J, the junction contained 4 bases not matched to a gene. CDR3 length equals 14 residues. This CDR3 is CASSEVETGGGYTF. For the CDR3, the DNA is TGTGCCAGCAGTGAAGTCGAGACAGGGGGTGGCTACACCTTC. Supplemented by reference TRBV2 and TRBJ1-2, the full variable domain reads EPEVTQTPSHQVTQMGQEVILRCVPISNHLYFYWYRQILGQKVEFLVSFYNNEISEKSEIFDDQFSVERPDGSNFTLKIRSTKLEDSAMYFCASSEVETGGGYTFGSGTRLTVV.

This chain connects TRBV19 to TRBJ1-5; D not certain. The germline V and J ends were trimmed by 6 bases and 0 bases, with 15 bases remaining between them. The germline CDR1 and CDR2 sequences are LNHDA and SQIVND (reference sequence). The CDR3 sequence is 16 residues long. The CDR3 here is CASRRAGSDSNQPQHF. The DNA for the CDR3 is TGTGCCAGTAGGAGAGCGGGCAGCGATAGCAATCAGCCCCAGCATTTT.

The chain recombines TRBV9 with TRBJ1-3, with D tentatively TRBD1 (5 bases). The germline CDR1 and CDR2 sequences are SGDLS and YYNGEE. The CDR3 runs to 16 residues. V was trimmed by 4 bases and J by 2 bases, leaving 16 bases between them. CDR3 DNA: TGTGCCAGCAGCCTCGGGTGGGGGGGAGCTGGAAACACCATATATTTT. Its translation: CASSLGWGGAGNTIYF.

This rearrangement joins TRBV3-1 (or the pseudogene TRBV3-2) to TRBJ2-1; TRBD2 aligns across 9 bases. Germline-derived CDR1 and CDR2 are LGHDT and YNNKEL (reference sequence). This CDR3 region has 18 residues. Trimming cost V 0 bases and J 4 bases; bases outside gene matches: 10. The CDR3 loop reads CASSQDGRERGEYNEQFF. In DNA form, the CDR3 reads TGTGCCAGCAGCCAAGACGGGAGGGAGCGGGGGGAATACAATGAGCAGTTCTTC.

The chain combines TRBV5-6 with TRBJ1-1, with 8 bases lining up with TRBD1. The V and J ends lost 3 bases and 0 bases, in that order; junction bases with no gene match: 7. The CDR3 consists of 16 residues. The germline gives CDR1 SGHDT, CDR2 YYEEEE. The CDR3 here is CASSSDRVGMNTEAFF. The CDR3 coding sequence is TGTGCCAGCAGCTCGGACAGGGTGGGGATGAACACTGAAGCTTTCTTT.

Regarding this clone: Other DNA variants within this sample encode the same CDR3. The genes are TRBV7-8 and TRBJ1-1; D is possibly TRBD1 (5 bases). The CDR3 is 14 amino acids. Germline V gene lookup returns CDR1 SGHVS and CDR2 FQNEAQ. Trimming stripped 2 bases from V and 2 bases from J, with 9 bases between. The CDR3 loop is CASSLSRGNTEAFF. CDR3 DNA sequence: TGTGCCAGCAGCTTAAGTAGGGGTAACACTGAAGCTTTCTTT.

V is TRBV6-2 or TRBV6-3 and J is TRBJ1-5; D is undetermined. From germline, CDR1 is MNHEY and CDR2 SVGEGT. The ends were cut back, 4 bases at V and 1 base at J, with 8 bases in the middle. The CDR3 runs to 14 residues. The CDR3 DNA reads as TGTGCCAGCAGTTTAGAGCGCAGCAATCAGCCCCAGCATTTT. Translation gives CASSLERSNQPQHF.

The rearrangement joins TRBV2 to TRBJ2-1; the match to TRBD2 covers 8 bases. CDR1 is SNHLY and CDR2 is FYNNEI in the germline V gene. The CDR3 has 17 amino acids. The V gene end was trimmed by 3 bases and the J gene end by 0 bases; junction bases not matched to a gene: 7. CDR3 in amino acids: CASSDSGGPSSYNEQFF. Written as DNA, the CDR3 is TGTGCCAGCAGTGACAGCGGGGGCCCCAGCTCCTACAATGAGCAGTTCTTC.

The chain carries TRBV25-1 and TRBJ1-4; no clear D gene. V shed 4 bases and J shed 1 base, with 13 bases lying between them. The CDR3 runs 16 residues. From germline, CDR1 is MGHDK and CDR2 SYGVNS. CDR3 bases: TGTGCCAGCAGTGCGACACCCGGAATAACTAATGAAAAACTGTTTTTT. The encoded protein is CASSATPGITNEKLFF.

The J gene is TRBJ1-1, the V gene TRBV11-2, with a possible D match to TRBD1 (5 bases). Germline CDR1 SGHAT, CDR2 FQNNGV. This CDR3 is built from 13 residues. The germline V and J ends were trimmed by 5 bases and 4 bases, with 11 bases remaining between them. CDR3: CASSTDRGTEAFF. CDR3 nucleotide sequence: TGTGCCAGCAGCACAGACAGAGGCACTGAAGCTTTCTTT.

The genes are TRBV30 and TRBJ1-5; 8 bases fit TRBD1. Germline V CDR1 and CDR2: GTSNPN, SVGIG (reference sequence). V lost 4 bases, J lost 4 bases, and 3 bases stayed unmatched. This CDR3 spans 13 amino acids. The CDR3 loop is CAWTGGHNQPQHF. CDR3 in DNA: TGTGCCTGGACAGGGGGCCATAATCAGCCCCAGCATTTT.

The chain recombines TRBV4-2 with TRBJ1-5, with D unclear. V lost 0 bases to trimming and J lost 5 bases, with 8 bases between them. The CDR3 sequence is 14 residues long. CDR1 and CDR2 from the germline V gene are LGHNA and YNFKEQ. In DNA form, the CDR3 reads TGTGCCAGCAGCCAAGATCTGGGCCATCAGCCCCAGCATTTT. Translating it yields CASSQDLGHQPQHF.

This rearrangement joins TRBV14 to TRBJ1-6, with TRBD1 as a possible D gene (5 bases). The CDR3 loop spans 14 amino acids. V was clipped by 2 bases and J by 4 bases, with 6 bases between them. The germline CDR1 and CDR2 sequences are SGHDN and FVKESK. The CDR3 loop reads CASSQRQYNSPLHF. The CDR3 nucleotides are TGTGCCAGCAGCCAACGACAGTATAATTCACCCCTCCACTTT. The variable domain in full, completed from reference TRBV14 and TRBJ1-6, reads EAGVTQFPSHSVIEKGQTVTLRCDPISGHDNLYWYRRVMGKEIKFLLHFVKESKQDESGMPNNRFLAERTGGTYSTLKVQPAELEDSGVYFCASSQRQYNSPLHFGNGTRLTVT.

The genes are TRBV11-2 and TRBJ1-2, with TRBD1 matching 7 bases. V was pared by 5 bases and J by 0 bases, with 6 bases of the junction left unmatched. Looked up from germline, CDR1 is SGHAT and CDR2 is FQNNGV. This CDR3 contains 15 residues. CDR3 amino acids: CASSPTGITNYGYTF. CDR3 DNA sequence: TGTGCCAGCAGCCCGACAGGGATAACTAACTATGGCTACACCTTC.

The chain is built from TRBV20-1 and TRBJ1-1, with a tentative D call TRBD1 (6 bases). V dropped 3 bases and J dropped 4 bases, with 12 bases sitting between them. CDR1 is DFQATT and CDR2 is SNEGSKA in the germline V gene (reference sequence). The CDR3 runs 13 residues. CDR3 coding DNA: TGCAGTGCTAGTTGGGCACAGGGCACTGAAGCTTTCTTT. This gives the protein CSASWAQGTEAFF.

The gene calls are TRBV7-9 and TRBJ1-2, with no clear D. The CDR3 sequence is 13 residues long. V gave up 5 bases and J gave up 2 bases, with 9 bases separating them. Germline CDR1 SEHNR, CDR2 FQNEAQ (reference sequence). The CDR3 sequence is CASSPGNNYGYTF. The CDR3 nucleotides read TGTGCCAGCAGCCCCGGGAACAACTATGGCTACACCTTC.

Only a few counts were recorded for this clone. This chain links TRBV7-2 with TRBJ1-1, with D hard to call. The CDR3 is 12 amino acids. V was clipped by 4 bases and J by 3 bases, with 6 bases between them. From germline, CDR1 is SGHTA and CDR2 FQGNSA. CDR3 nucleotides: TGTGCCAGCAGCTGGCGGGACACTGAAGCTTTCTTT. Translated: CASSWRDTEAFF.

The chain uses TRBV19 and TRBJ2-7; 7 bases are shared with TRBD1. The junction had 9 bases not matched to a gene; V was cut back by 4 bases and J by 0 bases. The CDR3 loop spans 16 amino acids. CDR1 and CDR2 (germline): LNHDA, SQIVND (reference sequence). The CDR3 spells CASSTHRGSSSYEQYF. Written as DNA, the CDR3 is TGTGCCAGTAGTACGCACAGGGGATCGAGCTCCTACGAGCAGTACTTC.

J is TRBJ2-1 and V is TRBV2; D is possibly TRBD2 (6 bases). Germline V gene lookup returns CDR1 SNHLY and CDR2 FYNNEI. V was cut by 7 bases and J by 8 bases, with 21 bases left in between. The CDR3 has 15 amino acids. The CDR3 DNA is TGTGCCAGCATCGACTCGGCTAGCGTTTTCTATGAGCAGTTCTTC. Protein: CASIDSASVFYEQFF.

This chain uses TRBV9 with TRBJ2-7; 7 bases are a match to TRBD1. Germline V gene sequence: CDR1 SGDLS, CDR2 YYNGEE. J lost 3 bases, V lost 2 bases, and 5 bases had no gene match. The CDR3 has 14 amino acids. CDR3 DNA: TGTGCCAGCAGCGTCGGGACAGACTACTACGAGCAGTACTTC. As protein: CASSVGTDYYEQYF.

Comment on this clone: A junction boundary mismatches the germline segment, possibly from a read error. The rearrangement links TRBV19 to TRBJ2-4; TRBD2 might be the D (6 bases). This CDR3 has 12 amino acids. The germline V gene encodes CDR1 LNHDA and CDR2 SQIVND (reference sequence). CDR3 residues: CASSPLGGLPCF. The CDR3, as DNA: TGTGCCAGTAGCCCACTTGGGGGACTTCCATGCTTC. Variable domain in full (rest from reference TRBV19 and TRBJ2-4): DGGITQSPKYLFRKEGQNVTLSCEQNLNHDAMYWYRQDPGQGLRLIYYSQIVNDFQKGDIAEGYSVSREKKESFPLTVTSAQKNPTAFYLCASSPLGGLPCFGAGTRLSVL.

The chain is built from TRBV7-2 and TRBJ1-2, with a weak D call TRBD1 (5 bases). The V gene's germline CDR1 is SGHTA and CDR2 FQGNSA. The ends were cut back, 5 bases at V and 10 bases at J, with 23 bases in the middle. The CDR3 totals 15 residues. CDR3 loop: CASSHATPGTAVYTF. CDR3 DNA sequence: TGTGCCAGCAGCCACGCCACCCCCGGGACTGCAGTCTACACCTTC.

This chain links TRBV18 with TRBJ2-5; 13 bases are a match to TRBD2. The V and J ends lost 4 bases and 2 bases, in that order; junction bases with no gene match: 4. Germline CDR1 and CDR2: KGHSH and LQKENI. The CDR3 totals 16 residues. CDR3 sequence reads: CASSRTSGGVQETQYF. CDR3 nucleotide sequence: TGTGCCAGCTCACGGACTAGCGGGGGAGTTCAAGAGACCCAGTACTTC.

The V gene is TRBV6-5, the J gene TRBJ2-1, with 11 bases matching TRBD2. This CDR3 spans 14 amino acids. Trimming cost V 8 bases and J 7 bases; bases outside gene matches: 7. Germline V gene sequence: CDR1 MNHEY, CDR2 SVGAGI. CDR3 protein: CASGKGLAVNEQFF. The CDR3 DNA is TGTGCCAGCGGCAAGGGACTAGCGGTTAATGAGCAGTTCTTC.

V usage is TRBV2 and J usage is TRBJ1-2, with 8 bases identical to TRBD1. The CDR3 runs 13 residues. The germline V gene has CDR1 SNHLY and CDR2 FYNNEI. Trimming took 6 bases from V and 8 from J; bases not matched to a gene: 8. The CDR3 DNA is TGTGCCAGCAGCATTGGACAGGGAGGCGGCTACACCTTC. Amino acids: CASSIGQGGGYTF. The variable domain in full, completed from reference TRBV2 and TRBJ1-2, reads EPEVTQTPSHQVTQMGQEVILRCVPISNHLYFYWYRQILGQKVEFLVSFYNNEISEKSEIFDDQFSVERPDGSNFTLKIRSTKLEDSAMYFCASSIGQGGGYTFGSGTRLTVV.